The 27 T cell receptor beta chains presented below share a single source sample, sequenced in a study of control samples from healthy donors and cancer patients. Data came from immunoSEQ multiplex PCR; TCRdb stores just in-frame clones and leaves some out. The sample yields 55,000 to 65,000 clones, over 75% seen once. The specimen sequenced was PBMCs. The receptors stem from a woman aged 55-69 years with lung cancer.

This clone showed up just a few times. This rearrangement joins TRBV3-1 (or the pseudogene TRBV3-2) to TRBJ1-5, with no clear D. V was clipped by 0 bases and J by 9 bases, with 6 bases between them. The CDR3 spans 12 residues. CDR1 and CDR2 (germline): LGHDT, YNNKEL (reference sequence). The DNA of the CDR3 is TGTGCCAGCAGCCAAGAAGTTAGGCCCCAGCATTTT. It is translated as CASSQEVRPQHF.

The rearrangement uses TRBV29-1 and TRBJ1-2; the match to TRBD1 covers 8 bases. The CDR3 extends over 12 amino acids. The germline V gene has CDR1 SQVTM and CDR2 ANQGSEA. V was pared by 4 bases and J by 7 bases, with 5 bases of the junction left unmatched. CDR3 bases: TGCAGCGTTGTACAGGGGGGGTCTGGCTACACCTTC. Translation: CSVVQGGSGYTF.

Of note for this clone: The junction departs from the called germline gene at one end, perhaps through a read error. The chain combines TRBV29-1 with TRBJ2-1, with D perhaps TRBD2 (6 bases). Germline CDR1 and CDR2: SQVTM and ANQGSEA. The CDR3 is 11 residues long. The CDR3 region has the DNA TGTATGATTTTGGGGGGAGCTGAGCAGTTCTTC. Translating it yields CMILGGAEQFF.

The chain is built from TRBV14 and TRBJ1-4; 7 bases are a match to TRBD1. This CDR3 contains 17 residues. V shed 6 bases and J 5 bases; nucleotides not matched to a gene: 15. Germline CDR1 reads SGHDN; CDR2 reads FVKESK. The CDR3 here is CASRGRDSYQRNEKLFF. In DNA, the CDR3 is TGTGCCAGCAGGGGCCGGGACAGTTATCAGCGGAATGAAAAACTGTTTTTT.

The chain has TRBV5-1 and TRBJ2-1; D is undetermined. Trimming removed 2 bases at V and 4 bases at J, with 4 bases between. The CDR3 extends over 12 amino acids. The germline CDR1 and CDR2 sequences are SGHRS and YFSETQ. CDR3 bases: TGCGCCAGCAGCTTCGGATACAATGAGCAGTTCTTC. As protein: CASSFGYNEQFF. Supplemented by reference TRBV5-1 and TRBJ2-1, the full variable domain reads KAGVTQTPRYLIKTRGQQVTLSCSPISGHRSVSWYQQTPGQGLQFLFEYFSETQRNKGNFPGRFSGRQFSNSRSEMNVSTLELGDSALYLCASSFGYNEQFFGPGTRLTVL.

The CDR3 sequence is CSASGYYGYTF. The CDR3 DNA reads as TGCAGTGCTTCAGGGTACTATGGCTACACCTTC. This chain uses TRBV20-1 with TRBJ1-2; weak D call: TRBD1 (5 bases). Germline CDR1 reads DFQATT; CDR2 reads SNEGSKA (reference sequence). The CDR3 length is 11 residues. Trimming pared 5 bases from V and 3 bases from J, leaving 7 bases between.

This clone was detected only a few times. The CDR3 DNA sequence: TGTGCCTGGATCAAAGGAGGGTCCCCTGGGGCCAACGTCCTGACTTTC. Translating it yields CAWIKGGSPGANVLTF. V and J are TRBV30 and TRBJ2-6, with TRBD2 as a possible D gene (6 bases). Germline V gives CDR1 GTSNPN, CDR2 SVGIG (reference sequence). The CDR3 has 16 amino acids. Trimming cost V 4 bases and J 2 bases, with 15 bases left between them.

The CDR3 protein is CASSVALYTGELFF. The DNA for the CDR3 is TGTGCCAGCAGCGTAGCTCTGTACACCGGGGAGCTGTTTTTT. V is TRBV9 and J is TRBJ2-2; D is uncertain. This CDR3 comprises 14 residues. CDR1 is SGDLS, CDR2 YYNGEE, per germline. V was pared by 0 bases and J by 3 bases, with 6 bases between.

This chain uses TRBV9 with TRBJ2-3; D perhaps matches TRBD2 (5 bases). The CDR3 has 13 residues. Trimming left V 6 bases short and J 6 bases short, with 14 bases between. Germline values: CDR1 SGDLS, CDR2 YYNGEE. The CDR3, as DNA: TGTGCCAGCATGTCAACGGCTAGCGATACGCAGTATTTT. Protein product: CASMSTASDTQYF.

This clone showed up just once. The chain is built from TRBV4-1 and TRBJ1-5, with 7 positions matching TRBD1. Germline CDR1 MGHRA, CDR2 YSYEKL. Unmatched junction bases numbered 5, after V lost 0 bases and J lost 3 bases. This CDR3 is 16 amino acids long. The CDR3 here is CASSQEDRVINQPQHF. Here the CDR3 DNA reads TGCGCCAGCAGCCAAGAAGACAGGGTTATCAATCAGCCCCAGCATTTT.

The genes are TRBV29-1 and TRBJ2-7; D is ambiguous. V was pared by 4 bases and J by 7 bases, with 8 bases between. CDR3 length: 10 amino acids. Germline-derived CDR1 and CDR2 are SQVTM and ANQGSEA. The CDR3 nucleotides read TGCAGCGTTGGTCAAGAAGAGCAGTACTTC. Translation: CSVGQEEQYF.

The chain's CDR3 is CASSRGTGDPPPTQYF. The CDR3 DNA follows: TGTGCCAGCAGCCGGGGGACAGGGGACCCCCCCCCGACCCAGTACTTC. The chain is built from TRBV3-1 (or the pseudogene TRBV3-2) and TRBJ2-5; 10 bases map to TRBD1. CDR1 is LGHDT and CDR2 is YNNKEL in the germline V gene (reference sequence). J was trimmed by 7 bases and V by 4 bases; bases with no gene match: 12. The CDR3 totals 16 residues.

The J gene is TRBJ1-1, the V gene TRBV19, with a tentative D call TRBD1 (5 bases). CDR1 and CDR2 from the germline V gene are LNHDA and SQIVND (reference sequence). The V end lost 4 bases, the J end lost 1 base, and 10 bases lay between the germline ends. This CDR3 has 14 residues. The CDR3: CASSKGLANTEAFF. The CDR3 nucleotides are TGTGCCAGTAGTAAGGGACTTGCGAACACTGAAGCTTTCTTT.

Here the CDR3 DNA reads TGCGCCAGCAGTGAAGGGACAGGGACGACTGAAGCTTTCTTT. It translates to CASSEGTGTTEAFF. This rearrangement joins TRBV10-1 to TRBJ1-1; 9 nucleotides match TRBD1. This CDR3 is built from 14 residues. Trimming cost V 3 bases and J 5 bases; bases outside gene matches: 4. CDR1 and CDR2 from the germline V gene are WNHNN and SYGVQD (reference sequence).

V gene TRBV7-3 combines with J gene TRBJ2-1; 9 nucleotides match TRBD1. Germline CDR1 and CDR2: SGHTA and FQGTGA. The CDR3 consists of 14 residues. Trimming removed 5 bases from V and 5 bases from J; junction bases left unmatched: 4. The CDR3 sequence is CASSAGTGNNEQFF. DNA of the CDR3: TGTGCCAGCAGCGCAGGGACAGGGAACAATGAGCAGTTCTTC.

The rearrangement joins TRBV2 to TRBJ1-2; tentative D call: TRBD1 (6 bases). V was clipped by 6 bases and J by 5 bases, with 16 bases between them. CDR1 is SNHLY, CDR2 FYNNEI, per germline. CDR3 size: 14 residues. CDR3 protein: CASSEGGKLYGYTF. In nucleotides, the CDR3 is TGTGCCAGCAGCGAGGGGGGCAAGTTATATGGCTACACCTTC.

V usage is TRBV28 and J usage is TRBJ2-7; TRBD1 or TRBD2 may be the D gene (5 bases each). Germline CDR1 MDHEN, CDR2 SYDVKM. V was shortened by 10 bases and J by 3 bases, with 10 bases between the two germline ends. The CDR3 spans 11 residues. CDR3 loop: CATRDLYEQYF. The CDR3 DNA sequence: TGTGCCACAAGGGACCTCTACGAGCAGTACTTC.

The chain employs TRBV7-9 and TRBJ1-5; D is possibly TRBD1 (5 bases). V lost 3 bases, J lost 4 bases, and 13 bases lay in between. From germline, CDR1 is SEHNR and CDR2 FQNEAQ (reference sequence). This CDR3 has 15 residues. The CDR3 DNA reads as TGTGCCAGCAGCTTGGGGGGAGCTGAGAATCAGCCCCAGCATTTT. Its protein is CASSLGGAENQPQHF.

The gene calls are TRBV6-1 and TRBJ2-5; 8 bases map to TRBD2. Unmatched junction bases numbered 7, after V lost 2 bases and J lost 5 bases. Germline V CDR1 and CDR2: MNHNS, SASEGT. CDR3 length: 15 residues. This CDR3 is CASSELSGGPETQYF. The DNA of the CDR3 is TGTGCCAGCAGTGAATTGTCGGGAGGGCCGGAGACCCAGTACTTC.

The V call is TRBV5-1, the J call TRBJ2-5; 7 bases agree with TRBD1. The V segment lost 4 bases and the J segment 3 bases; nucleotides outside the gene matches: 3. CDR1 and CDR2 (germline): SGHRS, YFSETQ. CDR3 length: 13 residues. Here the CDR3 reads CASSPQGEETQYF. CDR3 nucleotides: TGCGCCAGCAGCCCTCAGGGGGAAGAGACCCAGTACTTC.

This clone was recorded a few times. V gene TRBV5-8 combines with J gene TRBJ1-5; D is unclear. CDR1 and CDR2 (germline): SGHTS, YDEGEE. The CDR3 sequence is 16 residues long. The V end was cut by 4 bases, the J end by 7 bases, with 21 bases between. DNA of the CDR3: TGTGCCAGCAGCCCCGGTAGAGGGCCGGGCTGGCAGCCCCAGCATTTT. It translates to CASSPGRGPGWQPQHF.

This chain connects TRBV29-1 to TRBJ2-7, with D perhaps TRBD2 (6 bases). The ends were cut back, 6 bases at V and 6 bases at J, with 15 bases in the middle. The CDR3 contains 12 residues. From germline, CDR1 is SQVTM and CDR2 ANQGSEA. This CDR3 is CSVRTMRGEQYF. CDR3 in DNA: TGCAGCGTACGGACCATGCGGGGCGAGCAGTACTTC.

This chain joins TRBV13 and TRBJ2-6; D call uncertain. Trimming left V 3 bases short and J 1 base short, with 4 bases between. CDR3 size: 14 residues. The germline CDR1 and CDR2 sequences are PRHDT and FYEKMQ (reference sequence). Here the CDR3 reads CASSLWSGANVLTF. The DNA of the CDR3 is TGTGCCAGCAGCTTGTGGTCTGGGGCCAACGTCCTGACTTTC. Drawing the rest from reference TRBV13 and TRBJ2-6, the complete variable domain is AAGVIQSPRHLIKEKRETATLKCYPIPRHDTVYWYQQGPGQDPQFLISFYEKMQSDKGSIPDRFSAQQFSDYHSELNMSSLELGDSALYFCASSLWSGANVLTFGAGSRLTVL.

The rearrangement uses TRBV11-3 and TRBJ1-3; D is undetermined. The CDR3 is 12 residues long. Germline V gives CDR1 SGHNT, CDR2 YENEEA. Trimming left V 4 bases short and J 4 bases short, with 5 bases between. DNA for the CDR3: TGTGCCAGCAGCTCGGGAGGAAACACCATATATTTT. Translating gives CASSSGGNTIYF.

V and J are TRBV28 and TRBJ1-1; weak D call: TRBD1 (5 bases). This CDR3 has 14 residues. V dropped 2 bases and J dropped 7 bases, with 14 bases sitting between them. The germline V gene has CDR1 MDHEN and CDR2 SYDVKM. In DNA form, the CDR3 reads TGTGCCAGCAGTTTAACCGGGGGAGGCGGTGAAGCTTTCTTT. Its protein is CASSLTGGGGEAFF.

This chain uses TRBV4-1 with TRBJ1-5, with a weak D call TRBD1 (6 bases). The CDR3 spans 17 residues. Germline V lookup: CDR1 MGHRA, CDR2 YSYEKL. V was clipped by 0 bases and J by 2 bases, with 14 bases between them. This chain's CDR3 is CASSQDGPGVRNQPQHF. DNA of the CDR3: TGCGCCAGCAGCCAAGATGGGCCAGGGGTTCGCAATCAGCCCCAGCATTTT.

The rearrangement uses TRBV4-2 and TRBJ2-2; TRBD2 aligns across 14 bases. The CDR3 runs 19 residues. Germline V lookup: CDR1 LGHNA, CDR2 YNFKEQ. V dropped 4 bases and J dropped 1; count of bases not matched to a gene: 8. The CDR3 reads CASSLLTGLAGVNTGELFF. Here the CDR3 DNA reads TGTGCCAGCAGCCTGCTAACGGGACTAGCGGGAGTGAACACCGGGGAGCTGTTTTTT.